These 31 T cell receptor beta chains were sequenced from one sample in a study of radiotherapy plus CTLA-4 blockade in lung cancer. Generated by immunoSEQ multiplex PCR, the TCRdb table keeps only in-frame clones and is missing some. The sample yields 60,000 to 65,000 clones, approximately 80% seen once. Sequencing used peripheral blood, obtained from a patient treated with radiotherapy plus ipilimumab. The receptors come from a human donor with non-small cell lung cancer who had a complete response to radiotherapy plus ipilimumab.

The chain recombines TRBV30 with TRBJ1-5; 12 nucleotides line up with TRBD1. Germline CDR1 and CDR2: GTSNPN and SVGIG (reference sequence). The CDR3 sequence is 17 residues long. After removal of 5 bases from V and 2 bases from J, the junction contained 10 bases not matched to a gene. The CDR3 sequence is CAWASGTGGRGNQPQHF. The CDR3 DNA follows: TGTGCCTGGGCCTCCGGGACAGGGGGCCGAGGCAATCAGCCCCAGCATTTT.

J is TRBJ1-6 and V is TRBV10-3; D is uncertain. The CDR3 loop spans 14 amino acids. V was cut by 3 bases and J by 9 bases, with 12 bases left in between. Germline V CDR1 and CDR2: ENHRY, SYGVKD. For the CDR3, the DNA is TGTGCCATCAGTGATCCGGGAGCAGGTTCACCCCTCCACTTT. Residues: CAISDPGAGSPLHF.

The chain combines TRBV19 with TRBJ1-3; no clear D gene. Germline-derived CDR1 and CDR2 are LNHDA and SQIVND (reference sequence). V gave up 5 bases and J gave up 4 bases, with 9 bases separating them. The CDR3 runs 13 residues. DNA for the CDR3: TGTGCCAGTAGTCCGACGGGGGGAAACACCATATATTTT. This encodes CASSPTGGNTIYF.

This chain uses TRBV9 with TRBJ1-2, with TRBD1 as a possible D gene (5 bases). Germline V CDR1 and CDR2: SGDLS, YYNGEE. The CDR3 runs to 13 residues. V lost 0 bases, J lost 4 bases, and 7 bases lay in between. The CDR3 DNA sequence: TGTGCCAGCAGCGTAGGCGACAGCTATGGCTACACCTTC. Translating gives CASSVGDSYGYTF. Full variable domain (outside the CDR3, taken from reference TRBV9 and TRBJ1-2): DSGVTQTPKHLITATGQRVTLRCSPRSGDLSVYWYQQSLDQGLQFLIQYYNGEERAKGNILERFSAQQFPDLHSELNLSSLELGDSALYFCASSVGDSYGYTFGSGTRLTVV.

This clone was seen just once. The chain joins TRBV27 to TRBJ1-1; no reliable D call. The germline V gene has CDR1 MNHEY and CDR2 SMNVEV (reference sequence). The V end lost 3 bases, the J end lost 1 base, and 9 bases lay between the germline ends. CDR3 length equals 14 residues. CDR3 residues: CASSFYGPNTEAFF. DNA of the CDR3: TGTGCCAGCAGTTTTTATGGGCCGAACACTGAAGCTTTCTTT.

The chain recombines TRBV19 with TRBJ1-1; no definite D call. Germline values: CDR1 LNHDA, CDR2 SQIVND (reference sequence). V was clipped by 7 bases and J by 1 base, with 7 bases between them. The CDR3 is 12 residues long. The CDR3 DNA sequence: TGTGCCAGTACCCAATCGAACACTGAAGCTTTCTTT. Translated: CASTQSNTEAFF.

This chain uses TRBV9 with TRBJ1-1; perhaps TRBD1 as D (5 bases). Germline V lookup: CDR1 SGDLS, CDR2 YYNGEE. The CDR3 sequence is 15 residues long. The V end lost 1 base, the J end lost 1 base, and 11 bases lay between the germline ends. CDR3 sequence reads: CASSVFRTPNTEAFF. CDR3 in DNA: TGTGCCAGCAGCGTATTTAGGACACCGAACACTGAAGCTTTCTTT.

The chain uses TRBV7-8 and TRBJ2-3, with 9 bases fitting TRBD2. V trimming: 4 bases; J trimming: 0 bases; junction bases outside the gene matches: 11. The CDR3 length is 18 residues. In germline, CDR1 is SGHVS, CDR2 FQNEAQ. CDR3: CASSSASLAGTSTDTQYF. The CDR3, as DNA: TGTGCCAGCAGCTCCGCCAGTCTAGCGGGAACTAGCACAGATACGCAGTATTTT. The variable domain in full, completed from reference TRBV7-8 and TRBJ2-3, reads GAGVSQSPRYKVAKRGQDVALRCDPISGHVSLFWYQQALGQGPEFLTYFQNEAQLDKSGLPSDRFFAERPEGSVSTLKIQRTQQEDSAVYLCASSSASLAGTSTDTQYFGPGTRLTVL.

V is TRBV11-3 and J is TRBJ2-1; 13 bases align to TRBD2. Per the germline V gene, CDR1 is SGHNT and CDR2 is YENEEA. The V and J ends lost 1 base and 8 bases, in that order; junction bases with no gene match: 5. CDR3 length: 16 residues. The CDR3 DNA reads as TGTGCCAGCAGCTTAGGGACTAGCGGGAGTGGGGATGAGCAGTTCTTC. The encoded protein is CASSLGTSGSGDEQFF.

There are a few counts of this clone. The CDR3, as DNA: TGTGCCAGCAGCCACCGGGACAGTCCCTACGAGCAGTACTTC. This encodes CASSHRDSPYEQYF. The genes are TRBV7-9 and TRBJ2-7, with 7 nucleotides matching TRBD1. The CDR3 contains 14 residues. Germline CDR1 reads SEHNR; CDR2 reads FQNEAQ (reference sequence). Losses at the gene ends were 5 bases for V and 2 bases for J; bases not matched to a gene: 6.

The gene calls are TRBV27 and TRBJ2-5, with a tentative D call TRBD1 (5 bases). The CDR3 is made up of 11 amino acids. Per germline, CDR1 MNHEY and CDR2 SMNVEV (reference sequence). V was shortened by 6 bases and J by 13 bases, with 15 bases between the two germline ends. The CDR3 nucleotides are TGTGCCAGCAGATCCGGACATCGGGTGTACTTC. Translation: CASRSGHRVYF.

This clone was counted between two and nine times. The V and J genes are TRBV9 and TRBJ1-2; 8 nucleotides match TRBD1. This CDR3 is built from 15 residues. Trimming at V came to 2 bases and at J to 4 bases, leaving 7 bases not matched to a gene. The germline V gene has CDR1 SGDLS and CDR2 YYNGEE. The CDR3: CASSVGRQGSYGYTF. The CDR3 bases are TGTGCCAGCAGCGTGGGGAGACAGGGGAGCTATGGCTACACCTTC.

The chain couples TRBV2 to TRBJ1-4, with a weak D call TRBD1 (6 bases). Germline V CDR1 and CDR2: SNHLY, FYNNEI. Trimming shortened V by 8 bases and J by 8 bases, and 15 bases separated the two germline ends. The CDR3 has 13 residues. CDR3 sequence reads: CASFYREQEKLFF. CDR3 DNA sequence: TGTGCCAGCTTTTACAGGGAACAGGAAAAACTGTTTTTT.

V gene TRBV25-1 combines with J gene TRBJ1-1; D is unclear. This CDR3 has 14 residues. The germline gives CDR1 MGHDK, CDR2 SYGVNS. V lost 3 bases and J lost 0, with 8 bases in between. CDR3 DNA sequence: TGTGCCAGCAGTGATGAGGGTCTGAACACTGAAGCTTTCTTT. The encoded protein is CASSDEGLNTEAFF.

CDR3 DNA: TGCGCCAGCAGCGAGCTAGTTGATGTGTCCGGGGAGCTGTTTTTT. It is translated as CASSELVDVSGELFF. The rearrangement links TRBV4-3 to TRBJ2-2, with D unclear. This CDR3 spans 15 amino acids. Between the trimmed V and J ends, which lost 5 bases and 6 bases, there was a span of 16 bases. The germline CDR1 and CDR2 sequences are LGHNA and YSLEER.

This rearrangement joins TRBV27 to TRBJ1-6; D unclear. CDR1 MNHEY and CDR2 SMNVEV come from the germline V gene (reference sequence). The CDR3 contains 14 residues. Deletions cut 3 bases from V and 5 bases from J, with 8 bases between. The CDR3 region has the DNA TGTGCCAGCAGTTTTCGAACAGATAATTCACCCCTCCACTTT. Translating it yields CASSFRTDNSPLHF.

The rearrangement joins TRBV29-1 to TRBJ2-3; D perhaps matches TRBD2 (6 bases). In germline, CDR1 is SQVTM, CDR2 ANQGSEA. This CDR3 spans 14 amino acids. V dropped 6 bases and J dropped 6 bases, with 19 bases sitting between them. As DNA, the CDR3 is TGCAGCGTCGATTTGGTAGCGGCGGTGGATACGCAGTATTTT. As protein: CSVDLVAAVDTQYF.

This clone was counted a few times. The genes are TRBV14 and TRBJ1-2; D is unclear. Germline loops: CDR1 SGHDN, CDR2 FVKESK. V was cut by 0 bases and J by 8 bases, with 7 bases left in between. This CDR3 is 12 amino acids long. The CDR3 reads CASSQETRGYTF. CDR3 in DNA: TGTGCCAGCAGCCAAGAAACAAGGGGCTACACCTTC.

CDR3 in DNA: TGTGCCATCAGTGAGTCACCGGGACTTTCAGACAATGAGCAGTTCTTC. Encoded protein: CAISESPGLSDNEQFF. The chain is built from TRBV10-3 and TRBJ2-1; D perhaps matches TRBD2 (6 bases). The V and J ends lost 0 bases and 5 bases respectively, with 14 bases between them. The CDR3 sequence is 16 residues long. The germline CDR1 and CDR2 sequences are ENHRY and SYGVKD.

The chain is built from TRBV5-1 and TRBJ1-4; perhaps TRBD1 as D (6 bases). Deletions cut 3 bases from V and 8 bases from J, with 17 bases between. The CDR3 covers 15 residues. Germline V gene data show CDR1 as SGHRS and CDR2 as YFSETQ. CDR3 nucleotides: TGCGCCAGCAGCTCCATAGGGGGATTACGGGAAAAACTGTTTTTT. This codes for CASSSIGGLREKLFF.

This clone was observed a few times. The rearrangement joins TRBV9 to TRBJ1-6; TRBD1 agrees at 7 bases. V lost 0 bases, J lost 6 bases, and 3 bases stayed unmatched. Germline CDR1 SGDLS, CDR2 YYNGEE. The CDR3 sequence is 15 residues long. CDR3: CASSVEGQINSPLHF. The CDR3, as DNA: TGTGCCAGCAGCGTAGAGGGACAGATTAATTCACCCCTCCACTTT.

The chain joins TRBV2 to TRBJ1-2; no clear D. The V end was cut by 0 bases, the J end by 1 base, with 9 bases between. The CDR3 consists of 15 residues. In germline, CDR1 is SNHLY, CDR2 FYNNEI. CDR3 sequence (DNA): TGTGCCAGCAGTGAAGCAACGACAATTAACTATGGCTACACCTTC. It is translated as CASSEATTINYGYTF.

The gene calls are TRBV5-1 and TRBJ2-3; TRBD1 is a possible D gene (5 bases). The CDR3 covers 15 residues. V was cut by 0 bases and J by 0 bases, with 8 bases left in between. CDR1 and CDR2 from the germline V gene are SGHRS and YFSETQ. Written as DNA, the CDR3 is TGCGCCAGCAGCTTGGCTAAGGGGAGCACAGATACGCAGTATTTT. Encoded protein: CASSLAKGSTDTQYF. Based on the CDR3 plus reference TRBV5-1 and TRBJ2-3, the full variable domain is KAGVTQTPRYLIKTRGQQVTLSCSPISGHRSVSWYQQTPGQGLQFLFEYFSETQRNKGNFPGRFSGRQFSNSRSEMNVSTLELGDSALYLCASSLAKGSTDTQYFGPGTRLTVL.

DNA for the CDR3: TGTGCCAGCAGTTACTACGCGGGTAGTCAAGAGACCCAGTACTTC. This encodes CASSYYAGSQETQYF. The J gene is TRBJ2-5, the V gene TRBV6-6; D is possibly TRBD2 (5 bases). V shed 1 base and J shed 2 bases, with 11 bases lying between them. The CDR3 has 15 residues. The germline CDR1 and CDR2 sequences are MNHNY and SVGAGI (reference sequence).

The CDR3 is CSVLATSGAADTQYF. In DNA form, the CDR3 reads TGCAGCGTTCTTGCGACTAGCGGGGCCGCAGATACGCAGTATTTT. J is TRBJ2-3 and V is TRBV29-1; 11 bases are shared with TRBD2. This CDR3 contains 15 residues. The germline CDR1 and CDR2 sequences are SQVTM and ANQGSEA. J was trimmed by 4 bases and V by 5 bases; bases with no gene match: 8.

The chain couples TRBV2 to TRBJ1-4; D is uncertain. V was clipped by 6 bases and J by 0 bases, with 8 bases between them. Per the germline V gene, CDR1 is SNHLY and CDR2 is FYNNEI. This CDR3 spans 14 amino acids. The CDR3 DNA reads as TGTGCCAGCAGGTTTTTAGCAACTAATGAAAAACTGTTTTTT. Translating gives CASRFLATNEKLFF.

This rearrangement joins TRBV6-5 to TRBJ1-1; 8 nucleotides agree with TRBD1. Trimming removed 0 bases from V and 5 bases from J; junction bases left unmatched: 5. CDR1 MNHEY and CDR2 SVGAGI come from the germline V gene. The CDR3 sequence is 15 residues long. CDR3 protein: CASSYSATGATEAFF. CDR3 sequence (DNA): TGTGCCAGCAGTTACTCGGCGACAGGGGCAACTGAAGCTTTCTTT.

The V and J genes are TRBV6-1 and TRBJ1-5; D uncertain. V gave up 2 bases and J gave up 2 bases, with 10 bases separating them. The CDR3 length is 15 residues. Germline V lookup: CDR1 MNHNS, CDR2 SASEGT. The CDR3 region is CASSEQTFGNQPQHF. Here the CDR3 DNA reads TGTGCCAGCAGTGAACAGACCTTCGGCAATCAGCCCCAGCATTTT.

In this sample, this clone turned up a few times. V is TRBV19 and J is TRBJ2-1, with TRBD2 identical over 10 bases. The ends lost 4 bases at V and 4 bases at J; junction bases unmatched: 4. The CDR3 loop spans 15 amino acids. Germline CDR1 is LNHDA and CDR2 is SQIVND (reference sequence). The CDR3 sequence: CASSSSSGGYNEQFF. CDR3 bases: TGTGCCAGTAGTAGCAGTAGCGGGGGGTACAATGAGCAGTTCTTC.

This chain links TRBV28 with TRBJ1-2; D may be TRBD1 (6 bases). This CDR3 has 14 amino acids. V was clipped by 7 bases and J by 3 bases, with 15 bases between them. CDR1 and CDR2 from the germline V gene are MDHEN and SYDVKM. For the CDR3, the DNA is TGTGCCAGCACTAGCGGTAGGGGGGACTATGGCTACACCTTC. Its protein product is CASTSGRGDYGYTF.

The CDR3 DNA reads TGTGCCAGCTCAGGGGCGGAGGACACTGAAGCTTTCTTT. Translating gives CASSGAEDTEAFF. The rearrangement joins TRBV18 to TRBJ1-1; tentative D call: TRBD1 (5 bases). Germline V gives CDR1 KGHSH, CDR2 LQKENI. V was shortened by 5 bases and J by 3 bases, with 10 bases between the two germline ends. The length of the CDR3 is 13 residues.